The TCR beta chain described here comes from a study of T cell responses to AZD1222 COVID-19 vaccine. A remark on this clone: What it binds is unknown.

The study, taken as a whole, reports: Donors, mostly white British, included more females; clonal diversity was possibly underestimated.

The germline gives CDR1 SGHDN, CDR2 FVKESK. Trimming removed 0 bases from V and 7 bases from J, with 9 bases in between. The CDR3 has 13 residues. Produced via immunoSEQ multiplex PCR; TCRdb's table is partial and in-frame only. The sample has about 110,000 clones, roughly 87% seen once; the top ten hold roughly 5.3%. This chain uses TRBV14 with TRBJ1-2; no clear D gene. The sequence came from an adult in good health. The specimen was peripheral blood, collected on day 0 of AZD1222 vaccination. The CDR3 nucleotides read TGTGCCAGCAGCCAAGATGTCGGGTTTGGCTACACCTTC. It is translated as CASSQDVGFGYTF.